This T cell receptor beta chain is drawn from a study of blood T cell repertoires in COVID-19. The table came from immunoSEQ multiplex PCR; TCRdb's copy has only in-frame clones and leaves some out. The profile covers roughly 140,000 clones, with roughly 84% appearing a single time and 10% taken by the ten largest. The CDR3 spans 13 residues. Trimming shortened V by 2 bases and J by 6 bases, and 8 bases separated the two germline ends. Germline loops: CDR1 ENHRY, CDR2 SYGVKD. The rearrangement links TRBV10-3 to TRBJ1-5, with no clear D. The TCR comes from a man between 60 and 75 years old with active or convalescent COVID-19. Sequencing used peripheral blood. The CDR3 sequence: CAISEAGGQPQHF. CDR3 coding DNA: TGTGCCATCAGTGAGGCGGGCGGTCAGCCCCAGCATTTT.